The 23 T cell receptor beta chains in this list originate from one sample, sequenced in a study of cytotoxic CD8 clonotypes in ibrutinib-treated CLL. Repertoires were generated with immunoSEQ multiplex PCR, while TCRdb's copy carries only in-frame clones and drops some. The sample holds about 250,000 clones, 70% seen once. The sample in question was PBMCs, obtained after 24 months of ibrutinib treatment. These TCRs come from a human donor with chronic lymphocytic leukemia.

This clone came up a few times. The V gene is TRBV2, the J gene TRBJ2-7; possible D gene TRBD2, 5 bases. Germline CDR1 reads SNHLY; CDR2 reads FYNNEI. The V end lost 1 base, the J end lost 1 base, and 5 bases lay between the germline ends. The CDR3 loop spans 13 amino acids. CDR3 region: CASSEGLSYEQYF. CDR3 nucleotides: TGTGCCAGCAGTGAAGGACTATCCTACGAGCAGTACTTC.

The J gene is TRBJ2-7, the V gene TRBV28; the D call may be TRBD1 or TRBD2 (5 bases each). V lost 5 bases and J lost 1, with 15 bases in between. The germline CDR1 and CDR2 sequences are MDHEN and SYDVKM. This CDR3 spans 15 amino acids. The CDR3 coding sequence is TGTGCCAGCAGTCGCTGGGGGAGTGGGTCCTACGAGCAGTACTTC. This sequence encodes CASSRWGSGSYEQYF.

This clone occurred once. This chain joins TRBV5-1 and TRBJ2-1, with 8 bases that match TRBD2. Germline V gene lookup returns CDR1 SGHRS and CDR2 YFSETQ. The CDR3 totals 18 residues. Germline trimming cut 0 bases from V and 7 bases from J; bases unmatched to any gene: 15. CDR3 in DNA: TGCGCCAGCAGCTTGGGGCTTCCGATCGGGACTAGTGGAAATGAGCAGTTCTTC. This gives the protein CASSLGLPIGTSGNEQFF.

The chain joins TRBV2 to TRBJ1-5; possibly TRBD1 for D (5 bases). Germline V gene data show CDR1 as SNHLY and CDR2 as FYNNEI. V was pared by 8 bases and J by 7 bases, with 21 bases between. There are 15 residues in the CDR3. The CDR3 loop is CASHNTGGYEQPQHF. In nucleotides, the CDR3 is TGTGCCAGCCACAACACTGGGGGGTACGAGCAGCCCCAGCATTTT.

This rearrangement joins TRBV11-2 to TRBJ2-1; D perhaps matches TRBD2 (6 bases). The germline CDR1 and CDR2 sequences are SGHAT and FQNNGV. V was shortened by 0 bases and J by 6 bases, with 12 bases between the two germline ends. This CDR3 contains 15 residues. CDR3 sequence reads: CASSLDGRMINEQFF. In nucleotides, the CDR3 is TGTGCCAGCAGCTTAGACGGGAGAATGATCAATGAGCAGTTCTTC.

J is TRBJ2-3 and V is TRBV27; weak D call: TRBD1 (5 bases). The CDR3 covers 12 residues. Trimming removed 3 bases at V and 6 bases at J, with 7 bases between. Germline-derived CDR1 and CDR2 are MNHEY and SMNVEV (reference sequence). The CDR3 DNA sequence: TGTGCCAGCAGTTTTGGGGCGGATACGCAGTATTTT. Translating it yields CASSFGADTQYF.

The V and J genes are TRBV10-3 and TRBJ2-3; possibly TRBD2 for D (5 bases). Germline CDR1 is ENHRY and CDR2 is SYGVKD. This CDR3 contains 15 residues. Trimming left V 0 bases short and J 6 bases short, with 13 bases between. The CDR3 loop is CAISESVTGGDTQYF. CDR3 bases: TGTGCCATCAGTGAGTCAGTGACCGGCGGGGATACGCAGTATTTT.

This sequence joins TRBV7-9 and TRBJ1-4; 10 nucleotides line up with TRBD1. Germline loops: CDR1 SEHNR, CDR2 FQNEAQ (reference sequence). This CDR3 is 15 amino acids long. The junction had 7 bases not matched to a gene; V was cut back by 4 bases and J by 8 bases. CDR3 in DNA: TGTGCCAGCAGCTCGACAGGGGGCTTCATGGAAAAACTGTTTTTT. Translating it yields CASSSTGGFMEKLFF.

This clone turned up a few times. CDR3 DNA sequence: TGTGCCAGCAGTTATGGGGGCAAGATGAACTATGGCTACACCTTC. Protein: CASSYGGKMNYGYTF. This chain links TRBV6-5 with TRBJ1-2; perhaps TRBD1 as D (6 bases). The CDR3 contains 15 residues. V gave up 3 bases and J gave up 2 bases, with 13 bases separating them. Germline CDR1 is MNHEY and CDR2 is SVGAGI.

The chain combines TRBV28 with TRBJ1-4, with D unresolved. Trimming shortened V by 6 bases and J by 6 bases, and 14 bases separated the two germline ends. Germline CDR1 is MDHEN and CDR2 is SYDVKM. This CDR3 spans 14 amino acids. The CDR3 sequence: CASSFGYWDEKLFF. CDR3 DNA sequence: TGTGCCAGCAGCTTCGGTTACTGGGATGAAAAACTGTTTTTT. The whole variable domain, filled in from reference TRBV28 and TRBJ1-4, reads DVKVTQSSRYLVKRTGEKVFLECVQDMDHENMFWYRQDPGLGLRLIYFSYDVKMKEKGDIPEGYSVSREKKERFSLILESASTNQTSMYLCASSFGYWDEKLFFGSGTQLSVL.

The rearrangement links TRBV11-1 to TRBJ2-7; D is perhaps TRBD1 (6 bases). The CDR3 totals 15 residues. CDR1 and CDR2 from the germline V gene are SGHAT and FQDESV (reference sequence). V was trimmed by 5 bases and J by 0 bases, leaving 14 bases between them. CDR3 protein: CASSPRWTVSYEQYF. The CDR3 nucleotides read TGTGCCAGCAGCCCTAGATGGACAGTCTCCTACGAGCAGTACTTC.

The genes are TRBV27 and TRBJ1-3; a weak D match, TRBD1 (5 bases). Trimming shortened V by 3 bases and J by 2 bases, and 8 bases separated the two germline ends. Germline CDR1 and CDR2: MNHEY and SMNVEV (reference sequence). The CDR3 is made up of 14 amino acids. CDR3 sequence: CASSFSGAGNTIYF. The CDR3 nucleotides read TGTGCCAGCAGTTTTTCGGGGGCTGGAAACACCATATATTTT.

The chain carries TRBV30 and TRBJ2-3; 8 positions match TRBD1. V lost 2 bases to trimming and J lost 5 bases; unmatched junction nucleotides: 12. This CDR3 has 16 amino acids. Germline V gene sequence: CDR1 GTSNPN, CDR2 SVGIG (reference sequence). CDR3 in DNA: TGTGCCTGGAGTTCATTTAGGACAGGGATAAAAGATACGCAGTATTTT. The encoded protein is CAWSSFRTGIKDTQYF.

This clone was detected a few times. The CDR3 DNA reads TGTGCCAGCAGTTACCCGGCTGGATCCTACGAGCAGTACTTC. Encoded protein: CASSYPAGSYEQYF. The genes are TRBV6-6 and TRBJ2-7; D is ambiguous. The V and J ends lost 2 bases and 1 base respectively, with 9 bases between them. There are 14 residues in the CDR3. Looked up from germline, CDR1 is MNHNY and CDR2 is SVGAGI (reference sequence).

The chain's CDR3 is CASSQVSREQFF. In DNA form, the CDR3 reads TGTGCCAGCAGCCAAGTTAGTAGGGAGCAGTTCTTC. The chain links TRBV4-2 to TRBJ2-1, with unresolved D. CDR1 is LGHNA, CDR2 YNFKEQ, per germline. Trimming removed 1 base from V and 10 bases from J, with 8 bases in between. The CDR3 extends over 12 amino acids.

The rearrangement joins TRBV15 to TRBJ2-7, with 8 bases identical to TRBD1. Trimming at V came to 9 bases and at J to 7 bases, leaving 8 bases not matched to a gene. Germline V gives CDR1 LNHNV, CDR2 YYDKDF (reference sequence). The CDR3 is made up of 12 amino acids. The CDR3 DNA is TGTGCCACAGGGGACAGGTCGTCTGAGCAGTACTTC. Translating gives CATGDRSSEQYF.

The rearrangement joins TRBV28 to TRBJ2-5; 7 bases match TRBD1. Germline V CDR1 and CDR2: MDHEN, SYDVKM. The CDR3 runs 15 residues. V gave up 4 bases and J gave up 0 bases; unmatched junction bases: 5. The CDR3 coding sequence is TGTGCCAGCAGTTACGGACAGGCCTACCAAGAGACCCAGTACTTC. It specifies CASSYGQAYQETQYF.

The V call is TRBV28, the J call TRBJ2-2; D unresolved. The CDR3 totals 12 residues. The germline V gene encodes CDR1 MDHEN and CDR2 SYDVKM. The V and J ends lost 7 bases and 9 bases respectively, with 12 bases between them. The CDR3 region is CASTSEFRELFF. The CDR3 region has the DNA TGTGCCAGCACCTCCGAGTTCCGGGAGCTGTTTTTT. Full variable domain (outside the CDR3, taken from reference TRBV28 and TRBJ2-2): DVKVTQSSRYLVKRTGEKVFLECVQDMDHENMFWYRQDPGLGLRLIYFSYDVKMKEKGDIPEGYSVSREKKERFSLILESASTNQTSMYLCASTSEFRELFFGEGSRLTVL.

The genes are TRBV9 and TRBJ2-3; no clear D gene. V was pared by 4 bases and J by 4 bases, with 13 bases between. This CDR3 has 14 residues. The germline CDR1 and CDR2 sequences are SGDLS and YYNGEE. The CDR3 region is CASSSILRPDTQYF. For the CDR3, the DNA is TGTGCCAGCAGCTCGATCCTTAGGCCAGATACGCAGTATTTT.

V usage is TRBV9 and J usage is TRBJ1-1; weak D call: TRBD1 (6 bases). The CDR3 extends over 15 amino acids. The V gene lost 3 bases and the J gene lost 3 bases, with 15 bases spanning the gap. The germline CDR1 and CDR2 sequences are SGDLS and YYNGEE. CDR3 nucleotide sequence: TGTGCCAGCAGCGGATTTGACAGGTCTGACACTGAAGCTTTCTTT. It encodes CASSGFDRSDTEAFF.

The V gene is TRBV9, the J gene TRBJ1-1; D gene unclear. The germline V gene encodes CDR1 SGDLS and CDR2 YYNGEE. Trimming left V 2 bases short and J 5 bases short, with 13 bases between. The CDR3 extends over 14 amino acids. The chain's CDR3 is CASSVVGFGTEAFF. CDR3 DNA: TGTGCCAGCAGCGTGGTCGGTTTCGGAACTGAAGCTTTCTTT.

This chain connects TRBV7-6 to TRBJ1-4; D uncertain. In germline, CDR1 is SGHVS, CDR2 FNYEAQ. V was shortened by 0 bases and J by 0 bases, with 8 bases between the two germline ends. This CDR3 contains 16 residues. Written as DNA, the CDR3 is TGTGCCAGCAGCTTAGCAGGGAGGGCAACTAATGAAAAACTGTTTTTT. It codes for CASSLAGRATNEKLFF.

This clone appeared once. This sequence joins TRBV29-1 and TRBJ2-1; D not resolved. The length of the CDR3 is 12 residues. Germline CDR1 reads SQVTM; CDR2 reads ANQGSEA. V was cut by 4 bases and J by 4 bases, with 8 bases left in between. CDR3: CSVVESYNEQFF. The CDR3 DNA sequence: TGCAGCGTTGTGGAGTCGTACAATGAGCAGTTCTTC.